A selection of T cell receptor beta chains follows, all from one sample in a study of T cell repertoires in cytomegalovirus infection. TCRdb redid the calling of the reads with MiXCR, one entry per CDR3 protein. The sample includes about 440,000 distinct CDR3 sequences, around 32% of them seen just once. Input material: PBMCs. Receptors were obtained from a human donor in good health (CMV status not recorded). Some clones in this sample may be carry-over from other donors' samples. CDR3s include the opening cysteine and the closing phenylalanine or tryptophan. D genes are given only for firm matches. Size values are once, few and many counts, or a class for expanded clones, and some rows have none.

size	D	V	J	CDR3	DNA
many	-	TRBV6-6	TRBJ2-3	CASSYPTQGADTQYF	TGTGCCAGCAGTTACCCAACTCAGGGTGCAGATACGCAGTATTTT
-	-	TRBV6-2/TRBV6-3	TRBJ2-6	CASSYSAFSGANVLTF	TGTGCCAGCAGTTACTCGGCTTTCTCTGGGGCCAACGTCCTGACTTTC
-	TRBD2	TRBV6-6	TRBJ2-1	CASRDLKTSGGWNEQFF	TGTGCCAGCAGGGATTTGAAGACTAGCGGGGGCTGGAATGAGCAGTTCTTC
-	-	TRBV6-8	TRBJ2-3	CARWGDTQYF	TGTGCCAGATGGGGAGATACGCAGTATTTT
-	-	TRBV6-1	TRBJ2-5	CASSEVLFMETQYF	TGTGCCAGCAGTGAAGTTCTGTTTATGGAGACCCAGTACTTC
-	-	TRBV12-3/TRBV12-4	TRBJ2-5	CASSFRSAGETQYF	TGTGCCAGCAGTTTTAGGTCTGCCGGAGAGACCCAGTACTTC
-	TRBD2	TRBV18	TRBJ2-1	CASSPGTSGGLHNEQLF	TGTGCCAGTTCACCAGGCACTAGCGGGGGGCTACACAATGAGCAGTTATTC
few	-	TRBV20-1	TRBJ2-3	CSALGPTDTQYF	TGCAGTGCTTTAGGCCCGACAGATACGCAGTATTTT
-	TRBD1	TRBV27	TRBJ2-1	CASNNLLQGSEQFF	TGTGCCAGCAACAACCTCCTACAGGGGTCTGAGCAGTTCTTC
few	-	TRBV7-4	TRBJ1-1	CASSRPPLAEAFF	TGTGCCAGCAGCAGACCACCGCTGGCTGAAGCTTTCTTT
few	TRBD2	TRBV19	TRBJ2-3	CASSIAAGGADTQYF	TGTGCCAGTAGTATCGCAGCGGGGGGGGCGGATACGCAGTATTTT
-	TRBD2	TRBV7-6	TRBJ2-5	CASSLGRAETQYF	TGTGCTAGCAGCTTGGGGAGGGCAGAGACCCAGTACTTC
-	-	TRBV5-1	TRBJ2-5	CASRSGQPFSQETQYF	TGCGCCAGCAGATCAGGACAGCCTTTCTCCCAAGAGACCCAGTACTTC
few	-	TRBV6-5	TRBJ1-4	CASSFKGDFNEKLFF	TGTGCCAGCAGTTTTAAGGGGGACTTTAATGAAAAACTGTTTTTT
-	-	TRBV12-3/TRBV12-4	TRBJ1-3	CASSTRVAASSGNTIYF	TGTGCCAGCAGTACCCGGGTTGCCGCGAGCTCTGGAAACACCATATATTTT
-	TRBD2	TRBV19	TRBJ2-1	CASSRTSGGIYNEQFF	TGTGCCAGTAGCCGGACTAGCGGGGGGATATACAATGAGCAGTTCTTC
-	TRBD2	TRBV23-1	TRBJ2-5	CASITGGEGQETQYF	TGCGCCAGCATCACGGGGGGAGAAGGGCAAGAGACCCAGTACTTC